The T cell receptor beta chain under discussion was sequenced for a study of CD8 T cells in ankylosing spondylitis. Germline CDR1 LNHNV, CDR2 YYDKDF (reference sequence). The CDR3 extends over 16 amino acids. The V segment lost 5 bases and the J segment 3 bases; nucleotides outside the gene matches: 6. With regard to this clonotype: Its antigen remains unidentified.

TCRdb passed the 5' RACE reads through MiXCR, listing each CDR3 protein once. Of 90,000 to 120,000 distinct CDR3 sequences listed, 24% are singletons. Study-wide results and limits: Previous work reported some of these motif variants in the synovial fluid and blood of reactive arthritis. Within matched ankylosing spondylitis synovial fluid, disease-linked clones were reportedly significantly enriched.

The V gene is TRBV15, the J gene TRBJ2-7, with TRBD2 matching 14 bases. This receptor was taken from a male donor with ankylosing spondylitis. The sequenced material came from synovial fluid, either unsorted or a sorted T cell fraction (not recorded which). CDR3 bases: TGTGCCACCAGCCCGGGACTAGCGGGAGAATTCTACGAGCAGTACTTC. Its translation: CATSPGLAGEFYEQYF. The whole variable domain, remainder taken from reference TRBV15 and TRBJ2-7, is DAMVIQNPRYQVTQFGKPVTLSCSQTLNHNVMYWYQQKSSQAPKLLFHYYDKDFNNEADTPDNFQSRRPNTSFCFLDIRSPGLGDTAMYLCATSPGLAGEFYEQYFGPGTRLTVT.